This TCR beta chain derives from a study of T cells in Graves' hyperthyroidism and ophthalmopathy. V was clipped by 5 bases and J by 2 bases; unmatched bases: 7. The CDR3 length is 16 residues. Germline assignment: CDR1 MNHEY and CDR2 SVGEGT. RNA transcripts yielded amplified TCR beta CDR3 regions. The HTBI primer set drove a first-round RT-PCR of the TCR CDR3. TCRdb analysed the multiplex PCR reads with MiXCR anew, one entry per CDR3 protein. The sample has hundreds of thousands of distinct CDR3 sequences; about 14% are singletons. The chain recombines TRBV6-2 or TRBV6-3 with TRBJ2-1, with 9 bases fitting TRBD2. The origin of this receptor is a woman between 45 and 65 years old with Graves' ophthalmopathy. Sequenced: blood. CDR3 sequence (DNA): TGTGCCAGCAGTAATAGCGGGAGCGGGGCCTACAATGAGCAGTTCTTC. It is translated as CASSNSGSGAYNEQFF.